This T cell receptor beta chain was captured in a study of CD8+CD57+ T cells in acquired aplastic anemia. About the study: An average of about 3.2 ug of DNA was obtained from sorted CD4+ and CD8+ cells.

Points from the study as a whole: A significant difference in CD8+ Simpson's diversity between patients and controls was not found. Twenty-nine shared CD8+ CDR3s appeared highly expressed within patients' immunodominant clones.

The sequenced patients had an expansion of CD8+CD57+ cells seen by flow cytometry. Severe acquired aplastic anemia was present in every patient. The template for TCR beta VDJ and CDR3 sequence profiling was genomic DNA. TCRdb reprocessed the reads via MiXCR and lists one record per CDR3 protein. Here the sample spans around 200,000 distinct CDR3 sequences, about half being singletons. Regarding this clonotype: What it binds is unknown.

V gave up 9 bases and J gave up 3 bases, with 8 bases separating them. This CDR3 is built from 12 residues. CDR1 KGHDR and CDR2 SFDVKD come from the germline V gene. V and J are TRBV24-1 and TRBJ1-5, with a weak D call TRBD1 (6 bases). This receptor was obtained from a human donor with aplastic anemia. Sequencing was performed on sorted CD4+, CD8+, or CD8+CD57+ T cells (not recorded which) from PBMCs. This CDR3 is CATQGTNQPQHF. CDR3 in DNA: TGTGCCACCCAGGGGACCAATCAGCCCCAGCATTTT.